This T cell receptor beta chain was obtained from a study of cytomegalovirus exposure and HLA in healthy donors. Primers for the PCR totalled 60 Vbeta and 13 Jbeta. Assay used: immunoSEQ multiplex PCR; TCRdb lists only in-frame clones, some missing. The data show roughly 120,000 clones, approximately 80% seen once. Germline CDR1 reads MNHNS; CDR2 reads SASEGT. This CDR3 comprises 18 residues. V gave up 4 bases and J gave up 5 bases, with 21 bases separating them. This sequence originates from a female donor in good health and CMV-seropositive. The J gene is TRBJ1-6, the V gene TRBV6-1; tentatively, D is TRBD1 (5 bases). Material: PBMCs. The CDR3 loop is CASSVSGTAGYNNSPLHF. CDR3 sequence (DNA): TGTGCCAGCAGTGTTAGCGGGACCGCCGGGTACAATAATTCACCCCTCCACTTT.